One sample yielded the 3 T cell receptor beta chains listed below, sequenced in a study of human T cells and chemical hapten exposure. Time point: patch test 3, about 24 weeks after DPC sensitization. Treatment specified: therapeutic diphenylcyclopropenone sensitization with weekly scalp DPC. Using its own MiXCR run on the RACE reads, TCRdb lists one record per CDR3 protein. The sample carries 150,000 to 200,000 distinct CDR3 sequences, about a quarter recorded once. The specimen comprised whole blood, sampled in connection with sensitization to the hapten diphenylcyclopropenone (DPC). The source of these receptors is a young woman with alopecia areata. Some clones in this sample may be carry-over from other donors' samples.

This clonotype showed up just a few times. The CDR3 reads CSVAGGLVTDTQYF. The CDR3 region has the DNA TGCAGCGTTGCTGGGGGCCTAGTAACAGATACGCAGTATTTT. The J gene is TRBJ2-3, the V gene TRBV29-1; a weak D match, TRBD1 (6 bases). The CDR3 is made up of 14 amino acids. The ends were cut back, 4 bases at V and 3 bases at J, with 14 bases in the middle. From germline, CDR1 is SQVTM and CDR2 ANQGSEA.

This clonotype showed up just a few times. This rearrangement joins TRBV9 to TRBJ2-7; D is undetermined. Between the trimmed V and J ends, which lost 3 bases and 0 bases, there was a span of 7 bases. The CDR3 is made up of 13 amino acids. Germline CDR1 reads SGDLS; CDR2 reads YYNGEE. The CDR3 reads CASSAPSSYEQYF. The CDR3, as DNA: TGTGCCAGCAGCGCCCCGAGCTCCTACGAGCAGTACTTC.

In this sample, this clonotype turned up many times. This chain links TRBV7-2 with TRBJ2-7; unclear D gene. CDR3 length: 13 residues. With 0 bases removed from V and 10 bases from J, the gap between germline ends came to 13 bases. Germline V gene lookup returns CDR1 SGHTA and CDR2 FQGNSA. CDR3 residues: CASSLAPGHVQYF. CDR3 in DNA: TGTGCCAGCAGCTTAGCCCCCGGGCACGTTCAGTACTTC.